These 29 T cell receptor beta chains came from one sample sequenced in a study of cytomegalovirus exposure and HLA in healthy donors (dated by TCRdb to between 2016 and 2019). To prepare the library, the immunoSEQ multiplex PCR assay was applied. A mixture of 60 forward primers for TCR Vbeta segments and 13 reverse primers for TCR Jbeta segments was used in the multiplex PCR. This is the immuneACCESS table as TCRdb keeps it, with only in-frame sequences that have V and J called. A part of the clones is gone; compared with another copy, unresolved V genes explain less than half, and the rest is unexplained. In this sample the table shows under 200,000 clones, over 75% of which occur a single time. The ten largest make up about 3.4% of the sample. The sequencing sample was made of PBMCs. The receptors were gathered from a female donor in good health and CMV-seronegative.

This clone was seen more than once but under ten times. The J gene is TRBJ1-6, the V gene TRBV9, with D hard to call. V dropped 0 bases and J dropped 4 bases, with 5 bases sitting between them. The V gene's germline CDR1 is SGDLS and CDR2 YYNGEE. The CDR3 spans 14 residues. CDR3 sequence reads: CASSVGTYNSPLHF. CDR3 sequence (DNA): TGTGCCAGCAGCGTAGGGACTTATAATTCACCCCTCCACTTT.

On this clone itself: Other DNA sequences in the sample encode the same CDR3. This chain connects TRBV9 to TRBJ1-1; 8 nucleotides align to TRBD1. Germline values: CDR1 SGDLS, CDR2 YYNGEE. This CDR3 has 13 residues. Losses at the gene ends were 4 bases for V and 4 bases for J; bases not matched to a gene: 3. CDR3 nucleotides: TGTGCCAGCAGCATCGGGACAGGCACTGAAGCTTTCTTT. It encodes CASSIGTGTEAFF.

The count of this clone is one. The chain links TRBV5-1 to TRBJ1-1; tentative D call: TRBD1 (5 bases). The CDR3 is 14 residues long. Germline CDR1 is SGHRS and CDR2 is YFSETQ. The ends were cut back, 4 bases at V and 5 bases at J, with 15 bases in the middle. CDR3 sequence: CASSPGPGGTEAFF. CDR3 coding DNA: TGCGCCAGCAGCCCAGGGCCCGGGGGAACTGAAGCTTTCTTT.

This clone was recorded once. The rearrangement links TRBV5-1 to TRBJ2-7, with a possible D match to TRBD1 (6 bases). The germline CDR1 and CDR2 sequences are SGHRS and YFSETQ. V lost 1 base, J lost 0 bases, and 11 bases lay in between. The CDR3 has 15 residues. CDR3 sequence: CASSLKTDSSYEQYF. CDR3 sequence (DNA): TGCGCCAGCAGCTTGAAGACGGACAGCTCCTACGAGCAGTACTTC. The full variable domain, with the rest looked up from reference TRBV5-1 and TRBJ2-7, is KAGVTQTPRYLIKTRGQQVTLSCSPISGHRSVSWYQQTPGQGLQFLFEYFSETQRNKGNFPGRFSGRQFSNSRSEMNVSTLELGDSALYLCASSLKTDSSYEQYFGPGTRLTVT.

The rearrangement uses TRBV30 and TRBJ2-7; D may be TRBD2 (5 bases). Germline-derived CDR1 and CDR2 are GTSNPN and SVGIG (reference sequence). The CDR3 has 14 amino acids. Trimming left V 4 bases short and J 2 bases short, with 15 bases between. CDR3 sequence reads: CAWNNRDLTYEQYF. CDR3 nucleotides: TGTGCCTGGAACAACCGGGATCTGACCTACGAGCAGTACTTC. The complete variable domain, with remaining parts taken from reference TRBV30 and TRBJ2-7, reads SQTIHQWPATLVQPVGSPLSLECTVEGTSNPNLYWYRQAAGRGLQLLFYSVGIGQISSEVPQNLSASRPQDRQFILSSKKLLLSDSGFYLCAWNNRDLTYEQYFGPGTRLTVT.

This chain links TRBV30 with TRBJ2-2; D remains unclear. The CDR3 length is 13 residues. Trimming took 2 bases from V and 1 from J, leaving 5 bases between them. CDR1 and CDR2 from the germline V gene are GTSNPN and SVGIG (reference sequence). The CDR3 protein is CAWSPGNTGELFF. The DNA of the CDR3 is TGTGCCTGGAGTCCAGGGAACACCGGGGAGCTGTTTTTT.

The rearrangement uses TRBV15 and TRBJ1-1, with a possible D match to TRBD1 (5 bases). The V end was cut by 3 bases, the J end by 1 base, with 6 bases between. CDR1 is LNHNV and CDR2 is YYDKDF in the germline V gene (reference sequence). The CDR3 totals 13 residues. For the CDR3, the DNA is TGTGCCACCAGCAGCAGGGCGAACACTGAAGCTTTCTTT. This codes for CATSSRANTEAFF.

This chain's CDR3 is CASLRANVLTF. DNA for the CDR3: TGTGCCAGCTTAAGGGCCAACGTCCTGACTTTC. This chain uses TRBV2 with TRBJ2-6, with D unresolved. The germline gives CDR1 SNHLY, CDR2 FYNNEI. The V end was cut by 8 bases, the J end by 5 bases, with 4 bases between. The CDR3 has 11 amino acids.

This chain uses TRBV9 with TRBJ2-3; 9 bases align to TRBD1. The CDR3 extends over 16 amino acids. V gave up 0 bases and J gave up 1 base; unmatched junction bases: 3. CDR1 SGDLS and CDR2 YYNGEE come from the germline V gene. The CDR3 region has the DNA TGTGCCAGCAGCGTAGACTGGACAGGGGGCACAGATACGCAGTATTTT. Translation gives CASSVDWTGGTDTQYF.

V gene TRBV13 combines with J gene TRBJ2-4, with 11 bases fitting TRBD1. Germline loops: CDR1 PRHDT, CDR2 FYEKMQ (reference sequence). The length of the CDR3 is 14 residues. Germline trimming cut 8 bases from V and 8 bases from J; bases unmatched to any gene: 8. The DNA for the CDR3 is TGTGCCAGCCGGACAGGGGGCGTTGGTGACATTCAGTACTTC. It specifies CASRTGGVGDIQYF.

The CDR3 region is CAWHRGSGNTIYF. The CDR3, as DNA: TGTGCCTGGCACAGGGGCTCTGGAAACACCATATATTTT. V and J are TRBV30 and TRBJ1-3, with 7 bases that match TRBD1. Germline CDR1 is GTSNPN and CDR2 is SVGIG (reference sequence). J lost 0 bases, V lost 5 bases, and 1 base had no gene match. The CDR3 length is 13 residues.

This clone was counted between two and nine times. The chain is built from TRBV5-8 and TRBJ1-4; 8 positions match TRBD1. This CDR3 has 16 residues. Germline assignment: CDR1 SGHTS and CDR2 YDEGEE. The V gene end was trimmed by 4 bases and the J gene end by 4 bases; junction bases not matched to a gene: 9. The DNA for the CDR3 is TGTGCCAGCAGCCGGCAGACAGGGGCTGGTAATGAAAAACTGTTTTTT. Protein sequence: CASSRQTGAGNEKLFF.

The J gene is TRBJ1-1, the V gene TRBV18; D possibly corresponds to TRBD1 (5 bases). Per germline, CDR1 KGHSH and CDR2 LQKENI. This CDR3 spans 15 amino acids. V lost 2 bases, J lost 6 bases, and 16 bases lay in between. The chain's CDR3 is CASSPETEAGPEAFF. The CDR3 DNA reads as TGTGCCAGCTCACCAGAGACAGAGGCTGGCCCTGAAGCTTTCTTT.

V usage is TRBV2 and J usage is TRBJ1-5; D is ambiguous. Deletions cut 5 bases from V and 5 bases from J, with 7 bases between. Per germline, CDR1 SNHLY and CDR2 FYNNEI. CDR3 length: 12 residues. CDR3 bases: TGTGCCAGCAGTAACGGAGATCAGCCCCAGCATTTT. This encodes CASSNGDQPQHF.

The chain recombines TRBV27 with TRBJ1-2, with 7 bases identical to TRBD1. V trimming: 6 bases; J trimming: 4 bases; junction bases outside the gene matches: 8. There are 14 residues in the CDR3. Per germline, CDR1 MNHEY and CDR2 SMNVEV (reference sequence). CDR3 amino acids: CASRSTGQPYGYTF. Here the CDR3 DNA reads TGTGCCAGCAGATCGACGGGACAGCCCTATGGCTACACCTTC.

This clone occurred a few times. V usage is TRBV5-1 and J usage is TRBJ2-7; 8 bases align to TRBD1. The CDR3 is 14 amino acids. The germline gives CDR1 SGHRS, CDR2 YFSETQ. V was pared by 4 bases and J by 6 bases, with 9 bases of the junction left unmatched. CDR3 region: CASSPDRERGEQYF. The CDR3 bases are TGCGCCAGCAGCCCGGACAGGGAGCGTGGCGAGCAGTACTTC.

This clone came up once. This chain links TRBV7-3 with TRBJ1-2; 8 bases are a match to TRBD1. Germline CDR1 and CDR2: SGHTA and FQGTGA. The CDR3 consists of 14 residues. V was clipped by 5 bases and J by 8 bases; unmatched bases: 10. DNA of the CDR3: TGTGCCAGCAGCCCTGGACAGGGACAAGGAGGCTACACCTTC. Protein sequence: CASSPGQGQGGYTF.

The chain combines TRBV6-6 with TRBJ1-6; 7 bases are shared with TRBD1. Per the germline V gene, CDR1 is MNHNY and CDR2 is SVGAGI (reference sequence). The V gene end was trimmed by 6 bases and the J gene end by 6 bases; junction bases not matched to a gene: 8. This CDR3 is built from 15 residues. CDR3: CASRLGGQTNSPLHF. The CDR3 region has the DNA TGTGCCAGCAGGTTAGGGGGACAGACTAATTCACCCCTCCACTTT.

The rearrangement links TRBV18 to TRBJ2-1, with D perhaps matching TRBD2 (6 bases). This CDR3 spans 13 amino acids. CDR1 is KGHSH, CDR2 LQKENI, per germline. The V gene lost 3 bases and the J gene lost 4 bases, with 7 bases spanning the gap. The CDR3 protein is CASSPGGYNEQFF. In DNA, the CDR3 is TGTGCCAGCTCACCCGGGGGTTACAATGAGCAGTTCTTC.

This clone was recorded at least ten times. The V and J genes are TRBV28 and TRBJ1-5, with TRBD1 matching 11 bases. V lost 4 bases and J lost 6; bases outside the gene matches: 5. CDR1 is MDHEN and CDR2 is SYDVKM in the germline V gene. There are 15 residues in the CDR3. Written as DNA, the CDR3 is TGTGCCAGCAGTTACGGACAGGGGGCGGTTCAGCCCCAGCATTTT. Amino acid sequence: CASSYGQGAVQPQHF.

This chain links TRBV19 with TRBJ2-1, with D maybe TRBD1 (6 bases). The V end lost 0 bases, the J end lost 3 bases, and 9 bases lay between the germline ends. The CDR3 totals 15 residues. Per the germline V gene, CDR1 is LNHDA and CDR2 is SQIVND (reference sequence). The CDR3 region is CASSIDSDSYNEQFF. CDR3 coding DNA: TGTGCCAGTAGTATAGACTCGGACAGCTACAATGAGCAGTTCTTC.

This sequence joins TRBV27 and TRBJ2-7, with TRBD1 matching 11 bases. The germline CDR1 and CDR2 sequences are MNHEY and SMNVEV (reference sequence). The V gene end was trimmed by 3 bases and the J gene end by 2 bases; junction bases not matched to a gene: 3. The CDR3 covers 15 residues. The CDR3 reads CASSFLGQGAYEQYF. DNA for the CDR3: TGTGCCAGCAGTTTTTTGGGACAGGGGGCCTACGAGCAGTACTTC.

This sequence joins TRBV6-5 and TRBJ2-7, with D maybe TRBD2 (5 bases). Germline V gives CDR1 MNHEY, CDR2 SVGAGI. The CDR3 contains 12 residues. Trimming removed 2 bases at V and 6 bases at J, with 8 bases between. The chain's CDR3 is CASSYIRGEQYF. The DNA of the CDR3 is TGTGCCAGCAGTTACATTCGGGGCGAGCAGTACTTC.

This chain connects TRBV10-3 to TRBJ2-7, with TRBD1 identical over 9 bases. CDR3 length: 13 residues. With V trimmed by 9 bases and J by 7 bases, 10 bases remained unmatched. Germline CDR1 reads ENHRY; CDR2 reads SYGVKD. The CDR3 region is CAIQRDREGEQYF. In nucleotides, the CDR3 is TGTGCCATACAAAGGGACAGGGAAGGAGAGCAGTACTTC.

This chain joins TRBV7-9 and TRBJ2-4, with 11 bases lining up with TRBD2. Germline V CDR1 and CDR2: SEHNR, FQNEAQ (reference sequence). Germline trimming cut 5 bases from V and 5 bases from J; bases unmatched to any gene: 8. The CDR3 contains 16 residues. CDR3 bases: TGTGCCAGCAGCATAACTAGCGGGGGCCGGGAAAACATTCAGTACTTC. It specifies CASSITSGGRENIQYF.

V is TRBV19 and J is TRBJ1-2, with 9 bases that match TRBD1. Germline V CDR1 and CDR2: LNHDA, SQIVND (reference sequence). CDR3 length: 14 residues. J was trimmed by 8 bases and V by 5 bases; bases with no gene match: 9. CDR3 in DNA: TGTGCCAGTAGTCTCCCGGACAGGGGTGGCGGCTACACCTTC. Translating it yields CASSLPDRGGGYTF.

A few counts support this clone. This sequence joins TRBV19 and TRBJ2-2; 9 nucleotides agree with TRBD2. Germline V gene lookup returns CDR1 LNHDA and CDR2 SQIVND (reference sequence). Trimming took 8 bases from V and 5 from J; bases not matched to a gene: 6. CDR3 size: 14 residues. CDR3 protein: CASRASGVTGELFF. CDR3 in DNA: TGTGCCAGTCGGGCTAGCGGGGTGACCGGGGAGCTGTTTTTT.

This chain uses TRBV7-3 with TRBJ2-3, with TRBD2 matching 11 bases. V shed 3 bases, J shed 1 base, and the junction held 3 bases outside the gene matches. Per germline, CDR1 SGHTA and CDR2 FQGTGA. The CDR3 is 16 amino acids. CDR3 bases: TGTGCCAGCAGCTTTGGGACTAGCGGAGGCACAGATACGCAGTATTTT. It specifies CASSFGTSGGTDTQYF.

The rearrangement uses TRBV5-1 and TRBJ1-1; 7 bases agree with TRBD1. V was pared by 0 bases and J by 5 bases, with 7 bases of the junction left unmatched. The CDR3 spans 15 residues. Germline values: CDR1 SGHRS, CDR2 YFSETQ. The DNA of the CDR3 is TGCGCCAGCAGCTTGGGGGGACAGCTTAGGACTGAAGCTTTCTTT. It is translated as CASSLGGQLRTEAFF.